The clone carrying this T cell receptor (beta chain) has just one count. This CDR3 is 16 amino acids long. Germline V gene sequence: CDR1 SGHRS, CDR2 YFSETQ. Trimming removed 4 bases from V and 5 bases from J; junction bases left unmatched: 6. The record originates from a study of blood T cell repertoires in COVID-19. Whole-study context: Material from acute and convalescent COVID-19 was sourced from the United States, Italy and Spain. T cells, B-cell-depleted T cells, or PBMCs supplied cDNA or gDNA.

Methods used by the authors: The authors estimated nucleated cell counts from reference gene primer amplification. Repertoires were generated with immunoSEQ multiplex PCR, while TCRdb's copy carries only in-frame clones and drops some. That table supplies the V and J calls and clone size; D and trimming were determined from the DNA. This table has about 190,000 clones, 60% to 80% appearing once. The sequenced material came from peripheral blood. The origin of this receptor is a woman between 70 and 85 years old with acute or convalescent COVID-19. The rearrangement links TRBV5-1 to TRBJ2-2, with 12 nucleotides matching TRBD2. This CDR3 reads CASSQTSGRYTGELFF. The DNA for the CDR3 is TGCGCCAGCAGCCAGACTAGCGGGAGATATACCGGGGAGCTGTTTTTT.